This T cell receptor beta chain was sequenced for a study of OX40 agonist ivuxolimab in advanced cancers. Study in general: Enrolled patients in dose escalation had cancers that were hepatocellular carcinoma, melanoma, renal cell or head and neck cancer. The eligibility criteria allowed prior anti-PD-1, anti-PD-L1 or anti-CTLA-4 therapy, and approximately 38% had some. General observations from the study: Clonal expansion among partial responders at 0.1-3.0 mg/kg ranked near the lowest. The average count of expanded clones was higher among CD8+ T cells than among CD4+.

Clones were sequenced by immunoSEQ multiplex PCR, and TCRdb holds only the in-frame ones, with some missing. Of roughly 50,000 clones listed, 84% were seen once; the top ten hold more than 1%. About this clone itself: The antigen is not known.

This specimen was CD4+ or CD8+ T cells sorted from blood, taken in a trial of the OX40 agonist ivuxolimab. The clonotype originates from an adult with an advanced solid tumor such as melanoma, head and neck, liver or kidney cancer.

As DNA, the CDR3 is TGCGCCAGCAGCCCACAGGGTAGTAAGCCCCAGCATTTT. As protein: CASSPQGSKPQHF. The chain links TRBV5-1 to TRBJ1-5, with D perhaps matching TRBD1 (6 bases). In germline, CDR1 is SGHRS, CDR2 YFSETQ. The CDR3 has 13 residues. V lost 4 bases to trimming and J lost 8 bases, with 13 bases between them.